These T cell receptor beta chains were read from a single sample in a study of blood T cell dynamics during melanoma immunotherapy. Sequenced by immunoSEQ multiplex PCR; TCRdb stores in-frame clones only, minus some. Here the sample spans approximately 23,000 clones, roughly 91% being singletons. Here the sequenced sample was blood, taken from a patient treated with checkpoint blockade. Receptors originate from a human donor with melanoma. Both conserved end residues are part of each CDR3. Fields, in order: J gene, V gene, CDR3 protein.

J: TRBJ2-1; V: TRBV14; CDR3: CASSQIGGSSYNEQFF
J: TRBJ2-2; V: TRBV2; CDR3: CASSPLGLTNTGELFF
J: TRBJ1-2; V: TRBV19; CDR3: CASRGGQGVDGYTF
J: TRBJ2-7; V: TRBV6-1; CDR3: CASSEDVRTTYEQYF
J: TRBJ1-5; V: TRBV27; CDR3: CASSSSWGNQPQHF
J: TRBJ1-5; V: TRBV19; CDR3: CASSSSGQGRTQPQHF
J: TRBJ2-1; V: TRBV27; CDR3: CASSFFNEQFF
J: TRBJ2-6; V: TRBV19; CDR3: CASSLEVSGANVLTF
J: TRBJ2-7; V: TRBV28; CDR3: CASSLGGVAPQYF
J: TRBJ2-5; V: TRBV7-3; CDR3: CASSLTGMSRETQYF
J: TRBJ2-1; V: TRBV5-6; CDR3: CASSRLGAGDNEQFF
J: TRBJ1-2; V: TRBV28; CDR3: CASREIRDYGYTF
J: TRBJ1-1; V: TRBV30; CDR3: CAWKRRDRGTEAFF
J: TRBJ2-7; V: TRBV7-9; CDR3: CASSLVGLGEQYF
J: TRBJ2-7; V: TRBV6-5; CDR3: CASSYSLVSEQYF
J: TRBJ2-7; V: TRBV10-3; CDR3: CAISERSGTGDEQYF
J: TRBJ2-7; V: TRBV6-1; CDR3: CASSAGGGPYEQYF
J: TRBJ1-2; V: TRBV6-1; CDR3: CASSEALGTYYGYTF
J: TRBJ2-3; V: TRBV5-1; CDR3: CASSFVTSTDTQYF
J: TRBJ2-1; V: TRBV18; CDR3: CASSPYPGQVNEQFF
J: TRBJ2-7; V: TRBV9; CDR3: CASSPQTGAAEQYF
J: TRBJ1-5; V: TRBV6-5; CDR3: CASSYGKYRPQHF
J: TRBJ1-1; V: TRBV19; CDR3: CASSIDAVLTEAFF
J: TRBJ1-5; V: TRBV7-9; CDR3: CASSLGGPQPQHF
J: TRBJ2-2; V: TRBV28; CDR3: CASSRDRARNGELFF
J: TRBJ2-5; V: TRBV15; CDR3: CATSRDPQETQYF
J: TRBJ2-5; V: TRBV5-6; CDR3: CASGEGGRYQEAQYF
J: TRBJ2-6; V: TRBV7-2; CDR3: CASSPTLGRVDTGANVLTF
J: TRBJ2-1; V: TRBV7-2; CDR3: CASSLTLEGEQFF
J: TRBJ2-7; V: TRBV19; CDR3: CASSKDRSYEQYF
J: TRBJ1-6; V: TRBV27; CDR3: CASSLYYNSPLHF
J: TRBJ2-5; V: TRBV10-3; CDR3: CAISSGAGGRETQYF
J: TRBJ2-2; V: TRBV7-9; CDR3: CASSLRTGVGTGELFF
J: TRBJ1-1; V: TRBV11-2; CDR3: CASSREGVGFF
J: TRBJ2-3; V: TRBV4-1; CDR3: CASTTGYGRDTQYF
J: TRBJ2-7; V: TRBV5-1; CDR3: CASRALAGGTYEQYF
J: TRBJ1-1; V: TRBV7-3; CDR3: CASSLGTALNTEAFF
J: TRBJ1-6; V: TRBV18; CDR3: CASSRLDNSPLHF
J: TRBJ2-7; V: TRBV7-2; CDR3: CASSFAGLTRGEQYF
J: TRBJ2-6; V: TRBV5-1; CDR3: CASSSDRAGTVGANVLTF
J: TRBJ2-1; V: TRBV5-1; CDR3: CASSPTDGYNEQFF
J: TRBJ2-7; V: TRBV11-2; CDR3: CASSRGTSYEQYF
J: TRBJ1-1; V: TRBV29-1; CDR3: CSASTGTGGTEAFF
J: TRBJ2-3; V: TRBV7-2; CDR3: CASSLDGGSDTQYF
J: TRBJ1-1; V: TRBV7-3; CDR3: CASSSTSLVNTEAFF
J: .; V: TRBV7-2; CDR3: CASSSQGTGFAYEQYF
J: TRBJ2-7; V: TRBV14; CDR3: CASSRRFSYEQYF
J: TRBJ1-2; V: TRBV30; CDR3: CAWSTGVGGYTF
J: TRBJ1-3; V: TRBV29-1; CDR3: CSGDVRDRGAPSGNTIYF